The TCR beta chain under discussion was sequenced for a study of blood T cell repertoires in COVID-19 (dated by TCRdb to 2020 to 2022). Looking at the study overall: Samples covering the acute and convalescent phases of COVID-19 were provided by collaborators in the United States, Italy and Spain. Where available, HLA class I and class II types were taken from metadata supplied by the sample provider and were not determined by assay-based typing. The repertoires were made available in a free public database intended to serve as a resource for research on the immune response to SARS-CoV-2. The dataset comprised deeply sampled blood TCRbeta repertoires from subjects exposed to, actively infected with, or recovered from COVID-19. Samples were obtained from the ongoing ImmuneRACE study (first 160 participants) and from over 1,000 subjects provided by 6 global collaborators. The sample metadata nearly always contained a de-identified subject ID, COVID-19 status, age in years and sex. The prospective study material was composed of cDNA or gDNA derived from T cells, B-cell-depleted T cells, or PBMCs.

Findings and caveats that apply to the study as a whole: Clinical and demographic metadata were provided uncurated, with the amount varying by source and participant.

About this clone itself: The target of this receptor is not known. Base qualities are not recorded, but no much larger clone differs from it by a single base.

CDR1 and CDR2 were assigned from the germline V gene as MNHEY and SVGEGT. The CDR3, cysteine through phenylalanine, is 14 amino acids long. Left in the record is the CDR3 DNA by itself, 42 bases read in frame from the first base. Here V drops 5 bases and J drops 4 bases, and the junction holds 7 bases not matched to any gene. Collaborating institutions collected whole blood in K2EDTA tubes following their own protocols. For TCRbeta analysis, collaborators shipped samples as frozen whole blood, isolated PBMCs, or DNA extracted from either of those sample types. The immunoSEQ Assay, a bias-controlled multiplex PCR, was used to amplify TCRbeta CDR3 regions from genomic DNA. Per the authors' processing: The number of nucleated cells in each sample was estimated from the amplification of reference gene primers within the assay. Sequence reads were collapsed and filtered to measure the absolute abundance of every unique TCRbeta CDR3 rearrangement. For each sample, productive Simpson clonality was calculated as the square root of Simpson's diversity index across productive rearrangements. This immuneACCESS table, as held by TCRdb, lists in-frame sequences with V and J called but not all clones. Of the missing ones, under half trace to an unresolved V gene in checked studies; the others have no known cause. D and trimming come from the DNA, and the V and J calls and clone size come from that table. Here the sample has some 260,000 clones; 88% occur a single time. About 0.65% of the sample is taken by the ten largest.

The sample taken for sequencing was peripheral blood. The chain employs TRBV6-2 or TRBV6-3 and TRBJ2-7; a stretch of 8 junction bases matches TRBD1. The sequence was obtained from a human donor in a cohort sampled during active COVID-19. The nucleotide sequence is TGTGCCAGCAGTATCGGGCAGGGGGCTTACGAGCAGTACTTC. This codes for CASSIGQGAYEQYF.